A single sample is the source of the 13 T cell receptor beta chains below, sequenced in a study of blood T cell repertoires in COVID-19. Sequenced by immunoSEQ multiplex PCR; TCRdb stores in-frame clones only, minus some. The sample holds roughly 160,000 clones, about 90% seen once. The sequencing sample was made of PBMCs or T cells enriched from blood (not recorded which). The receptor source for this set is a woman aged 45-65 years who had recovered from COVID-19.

The CDR3 DNA reads TGTGCCAGTAGTCACACAGGACTAGCGGGCAAAAGCTCCTACAATGAGCAGTTCTTC. Protein sequence: CASSHTGLAGKSSYNEQFF. This sequence joins TRBV19 and TRBJ2-1; 11 nucleotides agree with TRBD2. J gave up 0 bases and V 5 bases, and 12 bases lay outside the gene matches. The CDR3 runs 19 residues. CDR1 is LNHDA and CDR2 is SQIVND in the germline V gene (reference sequence).

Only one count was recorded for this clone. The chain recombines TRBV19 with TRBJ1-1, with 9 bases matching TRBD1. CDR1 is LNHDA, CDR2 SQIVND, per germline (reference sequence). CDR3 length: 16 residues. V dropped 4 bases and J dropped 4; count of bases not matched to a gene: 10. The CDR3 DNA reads TGTGCCAGTAGTAGTTGGACAGGGGTGAGGAGCACTGAAGCTTTCTTT. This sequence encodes CASSSWTGVRSTEAFF.

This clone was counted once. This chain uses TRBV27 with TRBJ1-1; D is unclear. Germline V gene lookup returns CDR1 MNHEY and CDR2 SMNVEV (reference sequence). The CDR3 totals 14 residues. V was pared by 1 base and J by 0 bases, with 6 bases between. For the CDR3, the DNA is TGTGCCAGCAGTTTATGGCAGGTGAACACTGAAGCTTTCTTT. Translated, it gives CASSLWQVNTEAFF.

The CDR3: CASSPQGVVDGYTF. The CDR3 DNA follows: TGTGCCAGCAGTCCTCAGGGGGTCGTGGATGGCTACACCTTC. V is TRBV2 and J is TRBJ1-2, with 7 bases fitting TRBD1. V shed 5 bases and J 6 bases; nucleotides not matched to a gene: 9. CDR1 and CDR2 (germline): SNHLY, FYNNEI. The CDR3 covers 14 residues.

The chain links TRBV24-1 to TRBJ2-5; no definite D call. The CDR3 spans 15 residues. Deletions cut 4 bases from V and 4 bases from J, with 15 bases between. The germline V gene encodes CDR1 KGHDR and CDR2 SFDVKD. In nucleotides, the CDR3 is TGTGCCACCAGTGAAGCAGACAAGAAGGCAGAGACCCAGTACTTC. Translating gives CATSEADKKAETQYF.

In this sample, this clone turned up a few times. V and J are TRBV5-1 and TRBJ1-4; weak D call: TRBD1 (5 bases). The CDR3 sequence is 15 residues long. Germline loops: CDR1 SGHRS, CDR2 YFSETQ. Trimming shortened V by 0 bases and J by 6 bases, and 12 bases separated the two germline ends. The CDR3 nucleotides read TGCGCCAGCAGCTTGGAGGGGAGGGTGGATGAAAAACTGTTTTTT. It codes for CASSLEGRVDEKLFF.

CDR3 protein: CASSLPGLGSVVEQFF. Written as DNA, the CDR3 is TGTGCCAGCAGCCTCCCGGGACTAGGGTCGGTTGTTGAGCAGTTCTTC. The chain combines TRBV7-9 with TRBJ2-1, with 8 bases aligning to TRBD2. Germline CDR1 is SEHNR and CDR2 is FQNEAQ (reference sequence). The CDR3 sequence is 16 residues long. Losses at the gene ends were 5 bases for V and 9 bases for J; bases not matched to a gene: 15.

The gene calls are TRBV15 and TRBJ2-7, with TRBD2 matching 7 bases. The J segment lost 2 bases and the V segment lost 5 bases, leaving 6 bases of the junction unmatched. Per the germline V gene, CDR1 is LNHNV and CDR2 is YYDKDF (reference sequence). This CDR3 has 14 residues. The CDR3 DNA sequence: TGTGCCACCAGCCCCGGGGCGGGGGCCTACGAGCAGTACTTC. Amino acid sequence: CATSPGAGAYEQYF.

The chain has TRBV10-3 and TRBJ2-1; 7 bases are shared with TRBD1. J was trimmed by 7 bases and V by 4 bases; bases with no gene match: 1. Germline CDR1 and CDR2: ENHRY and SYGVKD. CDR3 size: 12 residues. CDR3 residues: CAISAGGNEQFF. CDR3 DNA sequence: TGTGCCATCAGTGCAGGGGGTAATGAGCAGTTCTTC.

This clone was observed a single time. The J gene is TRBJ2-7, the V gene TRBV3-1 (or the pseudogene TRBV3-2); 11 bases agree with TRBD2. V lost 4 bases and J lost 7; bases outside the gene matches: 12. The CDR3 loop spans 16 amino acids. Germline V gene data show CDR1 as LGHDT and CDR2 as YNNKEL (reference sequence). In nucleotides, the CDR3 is TGTGCCAGCAGCCCCCGAGGGCTAGCGGGAGGAGGAGAGCAGTACTTC. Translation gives CASSPRGLAGGGEQYF.

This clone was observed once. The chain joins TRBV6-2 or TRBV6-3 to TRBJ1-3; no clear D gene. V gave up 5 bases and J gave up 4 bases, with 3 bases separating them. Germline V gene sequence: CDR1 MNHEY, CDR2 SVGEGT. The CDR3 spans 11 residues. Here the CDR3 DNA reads TGTGCCAGCAGTCAAGGAAACACCATATATTTT. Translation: CASSQGNTIYF.

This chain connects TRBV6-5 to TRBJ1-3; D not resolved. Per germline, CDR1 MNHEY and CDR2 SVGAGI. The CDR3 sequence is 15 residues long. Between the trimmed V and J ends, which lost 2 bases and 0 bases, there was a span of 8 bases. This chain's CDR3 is CASSYLGSSGNTIYF. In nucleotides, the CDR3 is TGTGCCAGCAGTTACCTAGGATCCTCTGGAAACACCATATATTTT.

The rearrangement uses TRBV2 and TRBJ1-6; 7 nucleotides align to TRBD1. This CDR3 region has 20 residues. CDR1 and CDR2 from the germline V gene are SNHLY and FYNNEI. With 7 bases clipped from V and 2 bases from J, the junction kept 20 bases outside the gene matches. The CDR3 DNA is TGTGCCAGCACTACCTTTTCGGGGACTCTAGGGGGCCCCTATAATTCACCCCTCCACTTT. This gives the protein CASTTFSGTLGGPYNSPLHF.